This T cell receptor beta chain was documented in a study of vaccination effects on CD4 cells after COVID-19. As for the study in general: Post-vaccine sampling took place a median of 72 days after the second dose.

Antigen-specific CD4+ T cells expanded by the ViraFEST assay with viral peptide pools were then sequenced. With approximately ten days of culture completed, CD4+ T cells were isolated. The participants, recipients of two vaccine doses, got either BNT162b2 or mRNA-1273. As regards this clone: Its specificity is unknown.

CDR1 is SNHLY, CDR2 FYNNEI, per germline. V was clipped by 11 bases and J by 4 bases, with 20 bases between them. The CDR3 is 14 amino acids. The table came from immunoSEQ multiplex PCR; TCRdb's copy has only in-frame clones and leaves some out. The sample lists under 80,000 clones; roughly 72% were seen once. The sequence came from a human donor who received a COVID-19 vaccine. The chain employs TRBV2 and TRBJ1-1, with D possibly TRBD1 on 5 matching bases. Sample: CD4+ T cells from PBMCs cultured with HCoV-229E spike peptides, taken after COVID-19 vaccination. The CDR3 loop is CALRQRGEGTEAFF. DNA of the CDR3: TGTGCCCTTCGCCAGCGGGGCGAGGGCACTGAAGCTTTCTTT. Full variable domain (outside the CDR3, taken from reference TRBV2 and TRBJ1-1): EPEVTQTPSHQVTQMGQEVILRCVPISNHLYFYWYRQILGQKVEFLVSFYNNEISEKSEIFDDQFSVERPDGSNFTLKIRSTKLEDSAMYFCALRQRGEGTEAFFGQGTRLTVV.